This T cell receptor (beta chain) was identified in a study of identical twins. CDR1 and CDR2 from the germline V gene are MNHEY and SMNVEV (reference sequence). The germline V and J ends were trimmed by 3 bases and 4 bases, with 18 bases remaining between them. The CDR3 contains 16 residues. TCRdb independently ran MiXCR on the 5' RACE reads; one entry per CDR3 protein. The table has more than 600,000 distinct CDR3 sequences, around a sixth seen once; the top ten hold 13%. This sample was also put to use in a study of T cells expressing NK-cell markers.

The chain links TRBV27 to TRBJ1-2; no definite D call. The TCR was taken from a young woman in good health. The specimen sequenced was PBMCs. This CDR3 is CASSLGLAKGAYGYTF. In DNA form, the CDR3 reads TGTGCCAGCAGTTTGGGGTTGGCAAAAGGAGCCTATGGCTACACCTTC.